The 22 T cell receptor beta chains below come from one sample, sequenced in a study of cytomegalovirus exposure and HLA in healthy donors. The PCR ran on 60 Vbeta and 13 Jbeta primers. The repertoire was sequenced with immunoSEQ multiplex PCR; TCRdb's copy has only in-frame clones and lacks some. Here the sample table reports 200,000 or so clones. Sequenced: PBMCs. The receptor set was obtained from a boy aged 5-17 years in good health and CMV-seronegative.

The chain combines TRBV1 with TRBJ2-2; the table calls TRBD2, which could not be checked here. TRBV1 is a documented pseudogene. The CDR3 extends over 17 amino acids. The CDR3 nucleotides read TGCACCAGCAGCCAAGCCCTAGCGGGGGGGAATCACGGGGAGCTGTTTTTT. It translates to CTSSQALAGGNHGELFF.

The J gene is TRBJ1-5, the V gene TRBV7-8; D remains ambiguous. This CDR3 comprises 17 residues. The V gene's germline CDR1 is SGHVS and CDR2 FQNEAQ. V dropped 5 bases and J dropped 3 bases, with 20 bases sitting between them. DNA of the CDR3: TGTGCCAGCAGCCCCCGAGGGAATCCCGTACCCAATCAGCCCCAGCATTTT. Encoded protein: CASSPRGNPVPNQPQHF.

The chain is built from TRBV15 and TRBJ2-5; D unclear. Deletions cut 0 bases from V and 5 bases from J, with 10 bases between. Germline-derived CDR1 and CDR2 are LNHNV and YYDKDF (reference sequence). CDR3 length equals 14 residues. Here the CDR3 reads CATSRDALWETQYF. In DNA form, the CDR3 reads TGTGCCACCAGCAGAGATGCACTATGGGAGACCCAGTACTTC. Drawing the rest from reference TRBV15 and TRBJ2-5, the complete variable domain is DAMVIQNPRYQVTQFGKPVTLSCSQTLNHNVMYWYQQKSSQAPKLLFHYYDKDFNNEADTPDNFQSRRPNTSFCFLDIRSPGLGDTAMYLCATSRDALWETQYFGPGTRLLVL.

J is TRBJ2-3 and V is TRBV9; TRBD1 matches at 7 bases. From germline, CDR1 is SGDLS and CDR2 YYNGEE. With V trimmed by 0 bases and J by 8 bases, 6 bases remained unmatched. The CDR3 is 14 residues long. Here the CDR3 reads CASSVGQGLGTQYF. The CDR3 DNA follows: TGTGCCAGCAGCGTAGGACAGGGCCTAGGTACGCAGTATTTT.

The chain uses TRBV5-4 and TRBJ2-5, with 7 positions matching TRBD1. The germline V gene has CDR1 SGHNT and CDR2 YYREEE (reference sequence). The CDR3 consists of 14 residues. Trimming removed 3 bases from V and 5 bases from J; junction bases left unmatched: 7. CDR3 loop: CASSSDRSGETQYF. CDR3 nucleotides: TGTGCCAGCAGCTCGGACAGGAGTGGGGAGACCCAGTACTTC.

This sequence joins TRBV5-4 and TRBJ2-5; 7 bases are shared with TRBD1. The last part of the DNA fits TRBJ2-7 better; the J call may be wrong. CDR1 and CDR2 from the germline V gene are SGHNT and YYREEE (reference sequence). The CDR3 is 15 residues long. CDR3 residues: CASSLGGGLSYEQYF. The CDR3 DNA sequence: TGTGCCAGCAGCTTGGGAGGGGGCCTCTCCTACGAGCAGTACTTC.

The chain is built from TRBV20-1 and TRBJ1-5; no reliable D call. The ends were cut back, 0 bases at V and 7 bases at J, with 4 bases in the middle. Germline loops: CDR1 DFQATT, CDR2 SNEGSKA (reference sequence). The CDR3 runs 11 residues. CDR3 residues: CSARDQQPQHF. The DNA for the CDR3 is TGCAGTGCTAGAGATCAGCAGCCCCAGCATTTT.

The chain carries TRBV7-9 and TRBJ1-1; D gene ambiguous. The germline V gene has CDR1 SEHNR and CDR2 FQNEAQ (reference sequence). The CDR3 loop spans 12 amino acids. V was pared by 1 base and J by 6 bases, with 6 bases between. The CDR3 coding sequence is TGTGCCAGCAGCTTAGTTGGCCCTGAAGCTTTCTTT. This encodes CASSLVGPEAFF.

The rearrangement uses TRBV7-9 and TRBJ2-7; a possible D gene is TRBD1 (6 bases). Germline V gene lookup returns CDR1 SEHNR and CDR2 FQNEAQ (reference sequence). This CDR3 contains 15 residues. Trimming pared 6 bases from V and 5 bases from J, leaving 20 bases between. For the CDR3, the DNA is TGTGCCAGCAGACCCCGGGACAAGCCCTTCGACGAGCAGTACTTC. This translates into CASRPRDKPFDEQYF.

The chain joins TRBV2 to TRBJ1-5, with 7 bases identical to TRBD1. J lost 4 bases, V lost 9 bases, and 9 bases had no gene match. Germline V gene data show CDR1 as SNHLY and CDR2 as FYNNEI. This CDR3 is built from 14 residues. CDR3 nucleotide sequence: TGTGCCAGGACGGGACAGCCCCTTAATCAGCCCCAGCATTTT. It encodes CARTGQPLNQPQHF.

This sequence joins TRBV4-3 and TRBJ1-6; tentatively, D is TRBD1 (5 bases). Per germline, CDR1 LGHNA and CDR2 YSLEER. V lost 0 bases to trimming and J lost 9 bases, with 9 bases between them. The CDR3 is made up of 14 amino acids. CDR3 DNA sequence: TGCGCCAGCAGCCAAGATGGCAGGGCTTCACCCCTCCACTTT. The encoded protein is CASSQDGRASPLHF.

The chain combines TRBV5-4 with TRBJ1-2; possible D gene TRBD1, 6 bases. Per germline, CDR1 SGHNT and CDR2 YYREEE (reference sequence). The V and J ends lost 6 bases and 1 base respectively, with 16 bases between them. CDR3 length equals 15 residues. In nucleotides, the CDR3 is TGTGCCAGCAACACGCTGGGCAGGGGTAACTATGGCTACACCTTC. It yields the protein CASNTLGRGNYGYTF.

This chain links TRBV7-2 with TRBJ1-2; TRBD1 aligns across 7 bases. The J segment lost 8 bases and the V segment lost 4 bases, leaving 10 bases of the junction unmatched. Germline loops: CDR1 SGHTA, CDR2 FQGNSA. CDR3 length equals 14 residues. Here the CDR3 DNA reads TGTGCCAGCAGCTCCATCGACAGGGTCGGCGGCTACACCTTC. The encoded protein is CASSSIDRVGGYTF. Full variable domain (missing parts from reference TRBV7-2 and TRBJ1-2): GAGVSQSPSNKVTEKGKDVELRCDPISGHTALYWYRQSLGQGLEFLIYFQGNSAPDKSGLPSDRFSAERTGGSVSTLTIQRTQQEDSAVYLCASSSIDRVGGYTFGSGTRLTVV.

The genes are TRBV28 and TRBJ2-7; TRBD1 matches 7 bases. The CDR3 runs to 13 residues. Germline-derived CDR1 and CDR2 are MDHEN and SYDVKM. The junction had 9 bases not matched to a gene; V was cut back by 7 bases and J by 6 bases. In DNA form, the CDR3 reads TGTGCCAGCACCGGGAACAACAGGGGCGAGCAGTACTTC. Translated, it gives CASTGNNRGEQYF.

With regard to this clone: Different DNA sequences within this sample yield the same CDR3. The chain links TRBV18 to TRBJ1-1, with no clear D. CDR1 and CDR2 from the germline V gene are KGHSH and LQKENI. V was pared by 6 bases and J by 1 base, with 6 bases between. The CDR3 consists of 12 residues. The DNA for the CDR3 is TGTGCCAGCTCCCCGGGGAACACTGAAGCTTTCTTT. Translating it yields CASSPGNTEAFF.

The J gene is TRBJ2-3, the V gene TRBV7-6, with D unclear. CDR3 length: 15 residues. Germline V gene lookup returns CDR1 SGHVS and CDR2 FNYEAQ. Trimming stripped 2 bases from V and 2 bases from J, with 11 bases between. The CDR3 DNA follows: TGTGCCAGCAGCTTAACTGGCAGCGACACAGATACGCAGTATTTT. The encoded protein is CASSLTGSDTDTQYF.

This chain uses TRBV18 with TRBJ2-1; 15 positions agree with TRBD2. The CDR3 has 16 residues. Trimming cost V 3 bases and J 3 bases; bases outside gene matches: 0. Germline values: CDR1 KGHSH, CDR2 LQKENI. The CDR3 DNA is TGTGCCAGCTCACCGGGACTAGCGGGGGGCTACAATGAGCAGTTCTTC. Its protein product is CASSPGLAGGYNEQFF.

The gene calls are TRBV28 and TRBJ1-5; D perhaps matches TRBD1 (6 bases). CDR1 MDHEN and CDR2 SYDVKM come from the germline V gene. The CDR3 is made up of 14 amino acids. V lost 2 bases and J lost 5, with 10 bases in between. The CDR3 protein is CASSLPQGHQPQHF. CDR3 coding DNA: TGTGCCAGCAGTTTACCACAGGGCCATCAGCCCCAGCATTTT.

The rearrangement joins TRBV25-1 to TRBJ2-1; 8 nucleotides line up with TRBD2. The CDR3 is made up of 17 amino acids. Germline assignment: CDR1 MGHDK and CDR2 SYGVNS. The V gene end was trimmed by 4 bases and the J gene end by 0 bases; junction bases not matched to a gene: 8. The CDR3 reads CASSGSPAGGSYNEQFF. DNA of the CDR3: TGTGCCAGCAGTGGGTCTCCGGCGGGGGGCTCCTACAATGAGCAGTTCTTC.

The rearrangement joins TRBV2 to TRBJ1-1; D gene ambiguous. Germline CDR1 reads SNHLY; CDR2 reads FYNNEI. The CDR3 is 14 residues long. Trimming removed 8 bases at V and 0 bases at J, with 13 bases between. The CDR3 coding sequence is TGTGCCAGCCTCACAGAGGGATTGAACACTGAAGCTTTCTTT. Encoded protein: CASLTEGLNTEAFF.

This CDR3 reads CASSLGPVYGYTF. CDR3 nucleotide sequence: TGTGCCAGCAGCTTAGGCCCGGTCTATGGCTACACCTTC. The chain carries TRBV7-2 and TRBJ1-2, with unresolved D. The CDR3 is 13 residues long. V dropped 1 base and J dropped 4 bases, with 7 bases sitting between them. Per germline, CDR1 SGHTA and CDR2 FQGNSA.

This sequence joins TRBV6-5 and TRBJ2-5, with 10 bases lining up with TRBD1. Trimming at V came to 6 bases and at J to 4 bases, leaving 5 bases not matched to a gene. The CDR3 covers 14 residues. The germline gives CDR1 MNHEY, CDR2 SVGAGI. CDR3 in amino acids: CASRGQGRTETQYF. The CDR3 bases are TGTGCCAGCAGGGGACAGGGGCGGACAGAGACCCAGTACTTC.